This is a list of T cell receptor beta chains from one sample in a study of CD8 T cell repertoires and HIV-1 epitope variants. Assay used: immunoSEQ multiplex PCR; TCRdb lists only in-frame clones, some missing. The table includes approximately 90,000 clones, around 67% detected once. The sequencing sample was made of uncultured baseline CD8+ T cells from peripheral blood mononuclear cells (PBMCs). The receptor set was obtained from a male donor with HIV. Each CDR3 is given with its conserved first and last residue. Fields, in order: clone size, V gene, J gene, D gene, CDR3 DNA, CDR3 protein. A D gene is named only where the DNA matches it firmly. Size is stated for part of the rows, as once, few or many counts, or as a class when the clone is expanded.

>-|TRBV7-6|TRBJ1-2|-
TGTGCCAGCAGCTTAGTCGGTGGGGGAGGCTACACCTTC
CASSLVGGGGYTF
>few|TRBV6-5|TRBJ2-1|TRBD1
TGTGCCAGCAGTTACCGACAGGGCGAATACAATGAGCAGTTCTTC
CASSYRQGEYNEQFF
>-|TRBV10-3|TRBJ2-3|-
TGTGCCATCAGCTCCCGGAGGGCCGAAGATACGCAGTATTTT
CAISSRRAEDTQYF
>-|TRBV19|TRBJ2-3|-
TGTGCCAGTACCCTAGGAGGAGCAGATACGCAGTATTTT
CASTLGGADTQYF
>few|TRBV7-2|TRBJ2-3|-
TGTGCCAGCAGCTTATTAGCCCCCCCTAGCACAGATACGCAGTATTTT
CASSLLAPPSTDTQYF
>-|TRBV11-2|TRBJ2-5|-
TGTGCCAGCAGCCGGGACATTGGCGAGACCCAGTACTTC
CASSRDIGETQYF
>-|TRBV19|TRBJ2-7|TRBD1
TGTGCCAGTGGGGTGACAGGGGGTAATGAGCAGTACTTC
CASGVTGGNEQYF
>few|TRBV5-1|TRBJ2-5|TRBD2
TGCGCCAGCAGCTATAGCGGGGGAGAGACCCAGTACTTC
CASSYSGGETQYF
>-|TRBV5-6|TRBJ2-7|-
TGTGCCAGCAGCTTTGTGACAGGATACTACGAGCAGTACTTC
CASSFVTGYYEQYF
>-|TRBV5-1|TRBJ1-3|-
TGCGCCAGCAGCTTGGGGGCAACCTCTGGAAACACCATATATTTT
CASSLGATSGNTIYF
>few|TRBV5-6|TRBJ1-2|TRBD1
TGTGCCAGCAGCTCACTACAGGGGGCGATTGGCTACACCTTC
CASSSLQGAIGYTF
>many|TRBV9|TRBJ2-5|-
TGTGCCAGCAGCGTAGCTGCGGGGCTACAAGAGACCCAGTACTTC
CASSVAAGLQETQYF
>-|TRBV5-5|TRBJ1-6|-
TGTGCCAGCAGCTTGGGACAGGACTTACTAAATTCACCCCTCCACTTT
CASSLGQDLLNSPLHF
>-|TRBV7-9|TRBJ1-2|TRBD1
TGTGCCAGCAGCTCACAAATGACAGGGATCTATGGCTACACCTTC
CASSSQMTGIYGYTF
>-|TRBV19|TRBJ2-5|TRBD2
TGTGCCAGTAGCTCGACTAGCGGGGGAGAGACCCAGTACTTC
CASSSTSGGETQYF
>-|TRBV7-8|TRBJ2-6|-
TGTGCCAGCAGCTCCTATCTGGCTGGGGCCAACGTCCTGACTTTC
CASSSYLAGANVLTF
>-|TRBV7-9|TRBJ1-2|TRBD1
TGTGCCAGCAGCTTCGGGACAGCCACGGTCTATGGCTACACCTTC
CASSFGTATVYGYTF
>-|TRBV30|TRBJ1-1|-
TGTGCCTGGAGTGTCGGTGGGGGGGAAGCTTTCTTT
CAWSVGGGEAFF
>once|TRBV27|TRBJ1-6|-
TGTGCCAGCAGTTTAAGGGGACAAAATTCACCCCTCCACTTT
CASSLRGQNSPLHF
>-|TRBV6-5|TRBJ1-1|-
TGTGCCAGCACCCTGGGGCACATCGGGGGCACTGAAGCTTTCTTT
CASTLGHIGGTEAFF
>-|TRBV15|TRBJ1-2|TRBD1
TGTGCCACCAGCAGAGAAAGGGGGCCGTATGGCTACACCTTC
CATSRERGPYGYTF
>-|TRBV13|TRBJ2-2|-
TGTGCCAGCAGCTTATTCACGGCACACACCGGGGAGCTGTTTTTT
CASSLFTAHTGELFF
>once|TRBV28|TRBJ1-2|TRBD1
TGTGCCAGCAGTTTACCTGGACAGGGTTTCTATCGGGAGTATGGCTACACCTTC
CASSLPGQGFYREYGYTF